The next 20 T cell receptor beta chains were all read from a single sample in a study of Graves' ophthalmopathy and Graves' hyperthyroidism. Using RNA transcripts, the TCR beta CDR3 regions were amplified. In the first round, RT-PCR was carried out with HTBI primers, and a multiplex PCR formed the second round. Using its own MiXCR run on the multiplex PCR reads, TCRdb lists one record per CDR3 protein. The sample holds a few hundred thousand distinct CDR3 sequences, approximately 35% seen once. What was sequenced was peripheral blood or thyroid tissue (not recorded which). The receptors were gathered from an adult man with Graves' hyperthyroidism.

Comments on this clonotype: A much bigger clone sits one base away, suggesting this may be a read error. The chain carries TRBV5-1 and TRBJ2-2; 8 bases are shared with TRBD2. Germline assignment: CDR1 SGHRS and CDR2 YFSETQ. The CDR3 has 16 residues. V lost 2 bases to trimming and J lost 0 bases; unmatched junction nucleotides: 3. The CDR3 reads CASSFTLAANTGELFF. The CDR3 DNA sequence: TGCGCCAGCAGCTTCACACTAGCGGCGAACACCGGGGAGCTGTTTTTT.

The rearrangement links TRBV28 to TRBJ2-7; no clear D. Germline V gene data show CDR1 as MDHEN and CDR2 as SYDVKM. This CDR3 region has 14 residues. V lost 5 bases to trimming and J lost 0 bases, with 11 bases between them. The CDR3 protein is CASSVGLGSYEQYF. For the CDR3, the DNA is TGTGCCAGCAGTGTCGGGTTGGGCTCCTACGAGCAGTACTTC. The variable domain in full, completed from reference TRBV28 and TRBJ2-7, reads DVKVTQSSRYLVKRTGEKVFLECVQDMDHENMFWYRQDPGLGLRLIYFSYDVKMKEKGDIPEGYSVSREKKERFSLILESASTNQTSMYLCASSVGLGSYEQYFGPGTRLTVT.

To note about this clonotype: This may arise from a read error, as a much more abundant clone is one base away. The chain recombines TRBV9 with TRBJ1-3; possible D gene TRBD1, 5 bases. Germline CDR1 SGDLS, CDR2 YYNGEE. The CDR3 runs to 15 residues. CDR3 sequence: CASSVQGSSGNTIYF. CDR3 sequence (DNA): TGTGCCAGCAGCGTTCAGGGCAGCTCTGGAAATACCATATATTTT.

This clonotype was seen many times. V is TRBV20-1 and J is TRBJ1-5, with TRBD1 matching 10 bases. Trimming took 5 bases from V and 7 from J; bases not matched to a gene: 5. The CDR3 has 13 residues. The germline V gene has CDR1 DFQATT and CDR2 SNEGSKA (reference sequence). CDR3 in DNA: TGCAGTGCTGAGGACAGGGGGAGGCAGCCCCAGCATTTT. Translated, it gives CSAEDRGRQPQHF.

Written as DNA, the CDR3 is TGTGCCAGCAGCGAGACAGGGGGGAGAAAGACCCAGTACTTC. Its translation is CASSETGGRKTQYF. V is TRBV7-2 and J is TRBJ2-5, with 9 bases that match TRBD1. V gave up 5 bases and J gave up 6 bases; unmatched junction bases: 7. The CDR3 runs to 14 residues. Germline V CDR1 and CDR2: SGHTA, FQGNSA.

This clonotype was counted ten times or more. The V and J genes are TRBV19 and TRBJ1-1; no clear D. CDR3 size: 14 residues. Trimming stripped 7 bases from V and 1 base from J, with 13 bases between. In germline, CDR1 is LNHDA, CDR2 SQIVND (reference sequence). The CDR3 DNA is TGTGCCAGTAAGGGAAGGGAGGCGAACACTGAAGCTTTCTTT. Encoded protein: CASKGREANTEAFF. The whole variable domain, filled in from reference TRBV19 and TRBJ1-1, reads DGGITQSPKYLFRKEGQNVTLSCEQNLNHDAMYWYRQDPGQGLRLIYYSQIVNDFQKGDIAEGYSVSREKKESFPLTVTSAQKNPTAFYLCASKGREANTEAFFGQGTRLTVV.

This clonotype has at least ten counts. V and J are TRBV2 and TRBJ2-3; D is unclear. The CDR3 length is 13 residues. V was shortened by 0 bases and J by 3 bases, with 4 bases between the two germline ends. Looked up from germline, CDR1 is SNHLY and CDR2 is FYNNEI. Written as DNA, the CDR3 is TGTGCCAGCAGTGAAGCGCGGACAGATACGCAGTATTTT. Its translation: CASSEARTDTQYF.

This clonotype was recorded at least ten times. The chain recombines TRBV7-3 with TRBJ2-7; no definite D call. Trimming took off 1 base at V and 6 bases at J, with 10 bases between the two ends. CDR3 size: 13 residues. Germline lookup yields CDR1 SGHTA and CDR2 FQGTGA. CDR3 in amino acids: CASSLKGSGEQYF. In DNA form, the CDR3 reads TGTGCCAGCAGCTTAAAAGGGTCAGGCGAGCAGTACTTC.

The genes are TRBV6-5 and TRBJ2-7, with 9 bases aligning to TRBD1. The CDR3 spans 17 residues. Looked up from germline, CDR1 is MNHEY and CDR2 is SVGAGI. V lost 2 bases, J lost 6 bases, and 14 bases stayed unmatched. The CDR3 protein is CASSYEAPRDRDTEQYF. The CDR3 nucleotides are TGTGCCAGCAGTTACGAGGCCCCCCGGGACAGGGATACCGAGCAGTACTTC.

The rearrangement joins TRBV7-8 to TRBJ2-3, with a possible D match to TRBD2 (5 bases). CDR1 is SGHVS and CDR2 is FQNEAQ in the germline V gene. V lost 2 bases to trimming and J lost 2 bases, with 20 bases between them. The CDR3 has 18 amino acids. The chain's CDR3 is CASSLSWRIGGSTDTQYF. The DNA for the CDR3 is TGTGCCAGCAGCTTAAGCTGGAGAATAGGAGGTTCCACAGATACGCAGTATTTT. The complete variable domain, with remaining parts taken from reference TRBV7-8 and TRBJ2-3, reads GAGVSQSPRYKVAKRGQDVALRCDPISGHVSLFWYQQALGQGPEFLTYFQNEAQLDKSGLPSDRFFAERPEGSVSTLKIQRTQQEDSAVYLCASSLSWRIGGSTDTQYFGPGTRLTVL.

In this sample, this clonotype turned up many times. This sequence joins TRBV10-3 and TRBJ1-2; a possible D gene is TRBD1 (6 bases). Germline CDR1 reads ENHRY; CDR2 reads SYGVKD. Trimming removed 4 bases from V and 7 bases from J, with 22 bases in between. This CDR3 has 16 amino acids. The DNA of the CDR3 is TGTGCCATCAGTGGCCCGGGGACATTAGGATTCTCTGGCTACACCTTC. Translating gives CAISGPGTLGFSGYTF.

The J gene is TRBJ1-6, the V gene TRBV27; 10 positions agree with TRBD1. Per the germline V gene, CDR1 is MNHEY and CDR2 is SMNVEV (reference sequence). The CDR3 is 17 residues long. The V segment lost 6 bases and the J segment 6 bases; nucleotides outside the gene matches: 11. The CDR3 sequence is CASSQRTGGFGNSPLHF. For the CDR3, the DNA is TGTGCCAGCAGCCAAAGGACAGGGGGATTTGGTAATTCACCCCTCCACTTT.

This clonotype was observed at least ten times. This sequence joins TRBV28 and TRBJ1-2; D is unclear. V lost 7 bases and J 4 bases, leaving 10 bases between the germline ends. Germline CDR1 is MDHEN and CDR2 is SYDVKM. The CDR3 has 12 amino acids. This CDR3 reads CASTTLGYGYTF. CDR3 bases: TGTGCCAGCACGACATTGGGCTATGGCTACACCTTC.

The chain links TRBV14 to TRBJ2-7; TRBD2 aligns across 10 bases. Germline V gene data show CDR1 as SGHDN and CDR2 as FVKESK. The CDR3 spans 17 residues. The junction had 6 bases not matched to a gene; V was cut back by 0 bases and J by 1 base. In nucleotides, the CDR3 is TGTGCCAGCAGCCAAGATCCCCTAGCGGGAGTTTCCTACGAGCAGTACTTC. Protein sequence: CASSQDPLAGVSYEQYF.

The chain links TRBV12-3 or TRBV12-4 to TRBJ2-1; 10 bases match TRBD2. The CDR3 loop spans 14 amino acids. V dropped 2 bases and J dropped 6; count of bases not matched to a gene: 1. The DNA of the CDR3 is TGTGCCAGCAGTTTAAGCGGGAGGGCCAATGAGCAGTTCTTC. Translating it yields CASSLSGRANEQFF.

This clonotype was found a few times. The rearrangement links TRBV7-6 to TRBJ2-3, with a possible D match to TRBD2 (7 bases). V lost 2 bases and J 5 bases, leaving 14 bases between the germline ends. There are 15 residues in the CDR3. Germline loops: CDR1 SGHVS, CDR2 FNYEAQ. The CDR3 spells CASSLKLGGGDTQYF. In DNA, the CDR3 is TGTGCCAGCAGCTTAAAATTGGGAGGGGGAGATACGCAGTATTTT.

This chain connects TRBV7-8 to TRBJ2-7, with a weak D call TRBD1 (6 bases). The DNA end is more similar to TRBJ2-1, so the J call may be wrong. There are 16 residues in the CDR3. Germline V gene data show CDR1 as SGHVS and CDR2 as FQNEAQ. The CDR3 DNA sequence: TGTGCCAGCAGCTATGCCGGGACACTTCCCTACAATGAGCAGTTCTTC. Its translation: CASSYAGTLPYNEQFF.

This clonotype has a count of ten or more. The V gene is TRBV6-6, the J gene TRBJ1-1; TRBD1 matches 8 bases. The CDR3 spans 14 residues. The ends lost 5 bases at V and 5 bases at J; junction bases unmatched: 7. CDR1 is MNHNY and CDR2 is SVGAGI in the germline V gene (reference sequence). The CDR3, as DNA: TGTGCCAGCAGTGTAGGTGACAGGGGTACTGAAGCTTTCTTT. Its translation: CASSVGDRGTEAFF.

This clonotype came up a few times. In DNA, the CDR3 is TGTGCCAGCAGCATGAATTACGGGCGGGGCTACACCTTC. Amino acids: CASSMNYGRGYTF. The V gene is TRBV27, the J gene TRBJ1-2; no definite D call. The V end lost 6 bases, the J end lost 8 bases, and 16 bases lay between the germline ends. This CDR3 has 13 amino acids. Germline V gene lookup returns CDR1 MNHEY and CDR2 SMNVEV (reference sequence).

The rearrangement uses TRBV14 and TRBJ2-7; D not certain. The CDR3 contains 13 residues. Per the germline V gene, CDR1 is SGHDN and CDR2 is FVKESK. Deletions cut 1 base from V and 5 bases from J, with 9 bases between. The CDR3 region is CASSQVLGHEQYF. In nucleotides, the CDR3 is TGTGCCAGCAGCCAAGTTCTGGGCCACGAGCAGTACTTC.